Each of the 18 T cell receptor beta chains below was sequenced from the same sample in a study of T cells after yellow fever vaccination. TCRdb called the 5' RACE reads again in MiXCR, with one record for every CDR3 protein. The table shows about 300,000 distinct CDR3 sequences, with approximately 10% occurring only once. The sequencing here drew on CD4+ T cells sorted from PBMCs, taken 5 days after the yellow fever booster vaccination. These receptors all come from a man between 18 and 29 years old who received the YFV17D yellow fever vaccine.

The table lists this clonotype with many counts. The chain joins TRBV27 to TRBJ2-5; 10 bases align to TRBD2. Germline CDR1 is MNHEY and CDR2 is SMNVEV (reference sequence). The length of the CDR3 is 18 residues. The ends lost 5 bases at V and 3 bases at J; junction bases unmatched: 15. CDR3 sequence reads: CASSGRGLAVFDKETQYF. CDR3 DNA: TGTGCCAGCAGTGGTCGAGGACTAGCGGTTTTTGATAAAGAGACCCAGTACTTC.

V gene TRBV20-1 combines with J gene TRBJ1-5; TRBD1 is a possible D gene (6 bases). Germline V gene lookup returns CDR1 DFQATT and CDR2 SNEGSKA (reference sequence). The germline V and J ends were trimmed by 6 bases and 1 base, with 19 bases remaining between them. The CDR3 has 16 residues. The chain's CDR3 is CSAVEGGAGSNQPQHF. DNA of the CDR3: TGCAGTGCCGTCGAAGGGGGTGCTGGGAGCAATCAGCCCCAGCATTTT.

The chain carries TRBV27 and TRBJ1-6, with 9 positions matching TRBD1. Losses at the gene ends were 3 bases for V and 10 bases for J; bases not matched to a gene: 16. The CDR3 is 18 amino acids. Germline-derived CDR1 and CDR2 are MNHEY and SMNVEV (reference sequence). The DNA of the CDR3 is TGTGCCAGCAGTTTTCGGTCGGGACAGGGAGTTTCTGGGTCACCCCTCCACTTT. Translation: CASSFRSGQGVSGSPLHF.

This clonotype was observed many times. Here the CDR3 reads CATQGAGFPTDTQYF. The CDR3 DNA reads as TGTGCCACCCAGGGGGCGGGGTTCCCCACAGATACGCAGTATTTT. The chain couples TRBV27 to TRBJ2-3, with TRBD1 identical over 8 bases. With 10 bases clipped from V and 2 bases from J, the junction kept 11 bases outside the gene matches. The CDR3 is made up of 15 amino acids. Germline CDR1 reads MNHEY; CDR2 reads SMNVEV (reference sequence).

This clonotype has more than one count but fewer than ten. This sequence joins TRBV28 and TRBJ2-2, with D perhaps matching TRBD1 (6 bases). This CDR3 is built from 13 residues. V was trimmed by 11 bases and J by 0 bases, leaving 10 bases between them. Germline CDR1 is MDHEN and CDR2 is SYDVKM. The chain's CDR3 is CAFGTPNTGELFF. CDR3 in DNA: TGTGCCTTCGGGACACCGAACACCGGGGAGCTGTTTTTT.

This clonotype has just a few counts. V usage is TRBV11-2 and J usage is TRBJ2-7; 11 bases align to TRBD2. J gave up 1 base and V 6 bases, and 5 bases lay outside the gene matches. This CDR3 region has 15 residues. Germline CDR1 and CDR2: SGHAT and FQNNGV. In DNA form, the CDR3 reads TGTGCCAGCAGATCGACTAGCGGGGAGTCCTACGAGCAGTACTTC. Translated, it gives CASRSTSGESYEQYF.

This clonotype was observed many times. The chain has TRBV18 and TRBJ2-2, with a weak D call TRBD2 (5 bases). The CDR3 totals 13 residues. V was trimmed by 5 bases and J by 6 bases, leaving 10 bases between them. CDR1 is KGHSH and CDR2 is LQKENI in the germline V gene. The CDR3: CASSVALPGELFF. The CDR3 DNA follows: TGTGCCAGCTCAGTAGCGCTTCCCGGGGAGCTGTTTTTT.

This clonotype was picked up a small number of times. The V and J genes are TRBV7-2 and TRBJ2-7, with TRBD2 matching 7 bases. The germline CDR1 and CDR2 sequences are SGHTA and FQGNSA. V shed 7 bases, J shed 5 bases, and the junction held 11 bases outside the gene matches. The CDR3 totals 14 residues. The CDR3 bases are TGTGCCAGCACCCTCGGGGGGTCCAAGAACGAGCAGTACTTC. Amino acid sequence: CASTLGGSKNEQYF.

This clonotype was seen ten or more times. The chain combines TRBV20-1 with TRBJ2-1; 7 bases agree with TRBD2. The CDR3 totals 15 residues. Trimming at V came to 2 bases and at J to 7 bases, leaving 11 bases not matched to a gene. Germline V CDR1 and CDR2: DFQATT, SNEGSKA (reference sequence). Here the CDR3 reads CSARFSYRGVNEQFF. In DNA form, the CDR3 reads TGCAGTGCTAGATTCTCCTACCGGGGGGTGAATGAGCAGTTCTTC.

Regarding this clonotype: Sequence at one end of the junction differs from germline and may be a read error. J is TRBJ2-3 and V is TRBV20-1; 11 bases line up with TRBD2. The CDR3 runs 12 residues. Germline loops: CDR1 DFQATT, CDR2 SNEGSKA (reference sequence). CDR3 sequence: CSANDLAGGRNF. The CDR3 nucleotides are TGCAGTGCTAACGACTTAGCGGGGGGGCGGAATTTT.

The chain uses TRBV18 and TRBJ1-2, with TRBD1 matching over 9 bases. Trimming at V came to 3 bases and at J to 7 bases, leaving 6 bases not matched to a gene. The CDR3 has 14 amino acids. Germline CDR1 KGHSH, CDR2 LQKENI. This CDR3 is CASSPRDRDLGYTF. CDR3 DNA: TGTGCCAGCTCACCCCGGGACAGGGATCTTGGCTACACCTTC. The complete variable domain, with remaining parts taken from reference TRBV18 and TRBJ1-2, reads NAGVMQNPRHLVRRRGQEARLRCSPMKGHSHVYWYRQLPEEGLKFMVYLQKENIIDESGMPKERFSAEFPKEGPSILRIQQVVRGDSAAYFCASSPRDRDLGYTFGSGTRLTVV.

The chain couples TRBV12-3 or TRBV12-4 to TRBJ1-1, with no clear D. V lost 3 bases, J lost 0 bases, and 8 bases lay in between. The CDR3 runs 14 residues. CDR3 coding DNA: TGTGCCAGCAGTTTCCAACTACTGAACACTGAAGCTTTCTTT. Amino acid sequence: CASSFQLLNTEAFF.

This clonotype was recorded at least ten times. The chain combines TRBV28 with TRBJ2-2, with 8 bases lining up with TRBD1. J gave up 4 bases and V 6 bases, and 7 bases lay outside the gene matches. This CDR3 has 15 amino acids. The germline CDR1 and CDR2 sequences are MDHEN and SYDVKM. The DNA of the CDR3 is TGTGCCAGCAGCCCAGGGGGCGCGGGCACCGGGGAGCTGTTTTTT. This gives the protein CASSPGGAGTGELFF.

The genes are TRBV20-1 and TRBJ1-1, with TRBD1 matching 7 bases. The J segment lost 4 bases and the V segment lost 0 bases, leaving 8 bases of the junction unmatched. The CDR3 runs to 15 residues. CDR1 and CDR2 from the germline V gene are DFQATT and SNEGSKA (reference sequence). The CDR3 DNA sequence: TGCAGTGCTAGAGACCGACAGGGATGGGGCACTGAAGCTTTCTTT. It specifies CSARDRQGWGTEAFF.

This clonotype was picked up a small number of times. The V and J genes are TRBV7-9 and TRBJ1-2, with TRBD1 identical over 7 bases. This CDR3 is built from 14 residues. V gave up 1 base and J gave up 7 bases; unmatched junction bases: 6. The germline V gene encodes CDR1 SEHNR and CDR2 FQNEAQ (reference sequence). The DNA of the CDR3 is TGTGCCAGCAGCTTAGATGTGACAGGGTTTGGCTACACCTTC. Encoded protein: CASSLDVTGFGYTF. Full variable domain (outside the CDR3, taken from reference TRBV7-9 and TRBJ1-2): DTGVSQNPRHKITKRGQNVTFRCDPISEHNRLYWYRQTLGQGPEFLTYFQNEAQLEKSRLLSDRFSAERPKGSFSTLEIQRTEQGDSAMYLCASSLDVTGFGYTFGSGTRLTVV.

The chain employs TRBV25-1 and TRBJ1-2; no definite D call. Germline V CDR1 and CDR2: MGHDK, SYGVNS. There are 14 residues in the CDR3. Between the trimmed V and J ends, which lost 0 bases and 7 bases, there was a span of 12 bases. CDR3 loop: CASSEYGIVGGYTF. CDR3 DNA sequence: TGTGCCAGCAGTGAATACGGTATAGTCGGTGGCTACACCTTC.

In its sample, this clonotype is medium-sized. V and J are TRBV6-1 and TRBJ2-4; 10 bases map to TRBD1. The CDR3 sequence is 14 residues long. CDR1 is MNHNS and CDR2 is SASEGT in the germline V gene. The J segment lost 7 bases and the V segment lost 9 bases, leaving 9 bases of the junction unmatched. The CDR3 loop is CASDRGLLGNIQYF. The CDR3, as DNA: TGTGCCAGTGACAGGGGGCTCCTAGGGAACATTCAGTACTTC.

With respect to this clonotype: A much larger clone differs by one base, so this may be a read error. The V and J genes are TRBV28 and TRBJ2-5; the match to TRBD2 covers 9 bases. Germline V gene lookup returns CDR1 MDHEN and CDR2 SYDVKM. This CDR3 has 14 amino acids. J gave up 7 bases and V 8 bases, and 11 bases lay outside the gene matches. CDR3 sequence reads: CASRSPGAGGTQYF. The CDR3 DNA follows: TGTGCCAGCCGCTCCCCCGGAGCGGGGGGGACCCAGTACTTC.